This record covers a single T cell receptor (beta chain). The sample comes from a study of Graves' ophthalmopathy and Graves' hyperthyroidism. Between the trimmed V and J ends, which lost 8 bases and 1 base, there was a span of 25 bases. Germline V gene data show CDR1 as GTSNPN and CDR2 as SVGIG (reference sequence). The CDR3 sequence is 17 residues long. Amplification targeted the TCR beta CDR3 regions, with RNA transcripts as the source material. The first round was an RT-PCR with HTBI primers, and the second round was a multiplex PCR. MiXCR, applied by TCRdb to the multiplex PCR reads, yields one record per CDR3 protein. The profile shows over 150,000 distinct CDR3 sequences, roughly 37% of them singletons.

The TCR was taken from a woman aged 40 to 55 with Graves' ophthalmopathy. Sequencing was performed on peripheral blood. The V gene is TRBV30, the J gene TRBJ2-3; tentatively, D is TRBD1 or TRBD2 (7 bases each). CDR3 sequence: CAGLTGEASGGTDTQYF. Written as DNA, the CDR3 is TGTGCCGGCTTAACAGGGGAGGCTAGCGGAGGCACAGATACGCAGTATTTT.